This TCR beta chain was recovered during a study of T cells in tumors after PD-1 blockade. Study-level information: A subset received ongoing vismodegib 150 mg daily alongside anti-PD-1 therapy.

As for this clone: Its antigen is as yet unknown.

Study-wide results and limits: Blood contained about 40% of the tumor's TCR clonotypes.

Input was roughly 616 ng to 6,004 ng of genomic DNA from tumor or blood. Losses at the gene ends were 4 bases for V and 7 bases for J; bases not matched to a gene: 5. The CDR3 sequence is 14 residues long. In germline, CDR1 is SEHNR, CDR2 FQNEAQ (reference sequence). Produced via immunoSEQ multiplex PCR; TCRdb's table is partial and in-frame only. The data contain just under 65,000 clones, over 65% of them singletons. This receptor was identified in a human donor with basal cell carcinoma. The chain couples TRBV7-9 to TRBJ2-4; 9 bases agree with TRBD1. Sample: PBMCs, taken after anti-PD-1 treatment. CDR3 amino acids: CASSSLDRGNIQYF. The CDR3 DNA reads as TGTGCCAGCAGCTCGCTCGACAGGGGGAACATTCAGTACTTC.